This T cell receptor (beta chain) stems from a study of CXCR3-negative and CXCR3-positive naive CD8 T cells (dated 2019 in TCRdb). About the full investigation: In total, 130 million to 150 million TRB reads were obtained, which works out to roughly 1.5 +/- 0.3 million reads per library. The diversity and physicochemical repertoire analyses included some 11 donors pooled from two independent experiments. Naive subsets from 5 donors and memory cells from 3 donors were included in the TRBV-TRBJ cluster analysis. Results the study describes overall, beyond this receptor: Similar TRBV-TRBJ usage was shown by naive CXCR3-negative and CXCR3-positive cells from the same donor, whereas distinct patterns were shown by memory cells. Compared with CXCR3-negative naive cells, CXCR3-positive naive cells had TRB CDR3s with higher hydrophobicity (lower Kidera factor 4), lower energy, and higher strength and volume indices. Repertoire diversity was comparably high in both naive subsets but much lower in memory CD8+ T cells. Because surface CD5, which is linked to self-reactivity in mice, was comparable between the naive subsets, TCR interaction strength was also inferred from TRB CDR3 physicochemical properties. Freshly isolated PBMCs were used for most assays because CXCR3 expression went down partially after cryopreservation.

Including the terminal cysteine and phenylalanine, the CDR3 comprises 14 residues. The record lacks a DNA sequence. CDR1 SGHTA and CDR2 FQGTGA were looked up in the germline V gene. The sequencer listed for this sample is NextSeq 550. The Human TCR Profiling Kit (MiLaboratory) was used to prepare UMI-labeled 5' RACE TRB cDNA libraries. The full amount of extracted RNA was used for cDNA synthesis, and the full amount of resulting cDNA was used for PCR amplification. Libraries were prepared in parallel with an identical number of PCR cycles. The study's own analysis went as follows. With a requirement of at least two reads per UMI, MIGEC and MiXCR extracted about 53,000 +/- 9,400 unique UMI-labeled TRB cDNA molecules per library. On average, each library contained about 40,000 +/- 10,000 functional in-frame TRB CDR3 nucleotide clonotypes without stop codons. After downsampling to 5000 UMI-labeled TRB molecules per sample, diversity metrics such as normalized Shannon-Wiener and Chao1 were calculated in VDJtools. For the central five CDR3 residues, VDJtools calculated physicochemical properties weighted by clonotype size, namely interaction energy, strength, volume and Kidera factor 4. After TCRdb reprocessed the reads, each CDR3 protein sequence was kept as one row, without DNA. What appears here as the V and J calls and clone size reflects TCRdb's work, not the paper's. The sample's records list about 130,000 distinct CDR3 sequences. Of the sample, 0.29% is held by the ten largest clones.

As concerns this clonotype: Its antigen target is currently unknown.

For each CD8+ T cell subset, flow sorting was done in triplicate, and roughly 330,000 cells per subset went directly into RLT lysis buffer. To exclude memory contaminants, naive CD8+ T cells were stringently defined as CD45RO-CCR7+CD27+CD95-. Using standard density gradient centrifugation, peripheral blood mononuclear cells were isolated from buffy coats. Naive CXCR3-negative and CXCR3-positive CD8+ T cells were flow-sorted on a FACSAria III. An RNeasy Mini Kit was used to extract total RNA from the sorted cells. The V gene is TRBV7-3 and the J gene is TRBJ2-7; as DNA is missing, the TRBD1 call by TCRdb cannot be tested. Sequencing input: naive CXCR3- CD8+ T cells from blood. The sample's cell subset or site label, in plain terms: CD45RO-CCR7+CD27+CD95- naive CD8+ T cells lacking CXCR3 (TNR3-). This clonotype was sampled from a human donor in good health. Some clones in this sample may be carry-over from other donors' samples. The CDR3 region reads CASSSGRGPYEQYF.